The entry that follows covers one T cell receptor (beta chain) sequence. The sample is drawn from a study of shared clonotypes between healthy human individuals. This CDR3 region has 15 residues. The germline V and J ends were trimmed by 5 bases and 4 bases, with 17 bases remaining between them. CDR1 is SEHNR, CDR2 FQNEAQ, per germline (reference sequence). The method was immunoSEQ multiplex PCR; TCRdb's version includes in-frame clones alone and lacks a portion of them. The repertoire has roughly 760,000 clones, roughly 70% of them found once; the top ten carry less than 2%. This chain links TRBV7-9 with TRBJ1-2; possibly TRBD1 for D (5 bases). The sequence derives from a woman aged 25 to 39 in good health. Sequencing was carried out using memory CD4+ T cells sorted from blood. Subset of the sample: CD45RA-negative fraction. The CDR3 reads CASSLERGFGYGYTF. The DNA of the CDR3 is TGTGCCAGCAGCCTCGAGCGGGGCTTTGGCTATGGCTACACCTTC.